This T cell receptor (beta chain) was recorded in a study of T cell repertoires in cytomegalovirus infection (dated by TCRdb to the late 2010s). Notes on the research overall: Peptide stimulations targeted recently identified HLA-C-restricted CMV epitopes, whose presentation resists viral immunomodulation, together with well-studied HLA-B-restricted epitopes. Donor HLA type was relevant to the analysis, as public TCR beta signatures indicated carriage of CMV infection together with the matching HLA type.

Instrument on record: Illumina HiSeq 1500. Using fastp at Q25 and MiXCR, TCRdb reprocessed the public reads and kept productive beta chains. Rows with one shared CDR3 protein collapse into an entry with the most common genes and DNA. In all, the sample holds about 770,000 distinct CDR3 sequences, and 25% to 30% of those were seen once. The ten top clones hold less than 15% of the sample. Regarding this clonotype: The antigen this receptor binds is unknown. The record has no base qualities; no much larger clone is one base away.

Overall results and qualifications from the work: The ex vivo response was dominated by HLA-C-restricted CMV-specific TCR beta clonotypes, and the single most frequent clonotype in two of eight donors was supplied by these HLA-C-restricted clonotypes. Carriers of CMV infection plus the relevant HLA type were discriminated by the cumulative frequency of public TCR beta family members in the study cohort and in an independent roughly 400-donor cohort.

The treatment or condition label of this sample denotes: in vitro stimulation with specific CMV peptide epitopes to enrich CMV-specific T cells. This specimen consisted of cultured CD8+ T cells from PBMCs, obtained from culture after CMV antigen stimulation. This TCR was recovered from a human donor in good health (CMV status not recorded). Some clones in this sample may be carry-over from other donors' samples.

The CDR3 sequence is CASRLGGTNTEAFF. The nucleotide sequence reads TGTGCCAGCAGGTTAGGGGGAACGAACACTGAAGCTTTCTTT. In this chain, TRBV5-3 is recombined with TRBJ1-1, and TRBD1 may be the D gene, going by 6 matching bases. TRBV5-3 belongs to the ORF category, with a function that is uncertain. From the cysteine through the phenylalanine, the CDR3 covers 14 amino acids. Only CDR3 DNA is held: 42 bases, read in frame from base 1. V was cut back by 8 bases and J by 1 base, leaving a gap of 15 bases between them.